Sequencing of this TCR beta chain was carried out in a study of T cell changes during pregnancy in multiple sclerosis (dated by TCRdb to between 2018 and 2020). In the study overall: The study looked at changes in the T cell repertoire across pregnancy in women with multiple sclerosis.

A remark on this clone: Its antigen has not been determined. One base away there is no much larger clone; base qualities are not given.

Library creation used the immunoSEQ multiplex PCR assay. TCRdb took this table from immuneACCESS and kept in-frame rearrangements with V and J called. Such tables lack part of the clones; where checked against another copy, unresolved V genes explain under half of the gap, and the rest is unexplained. Across this sample there are 25,000 to 35,000 clones, with 75% to 90% seen only once. The ten largest clones represent about 3.5% of the sample. The sequences come from CD4+ T cells from peripheral blood mononuclear cells, collected in the first trimester of pregnancy. The receptor was derived from a female donor in good health, enrolled as a control in a pregnancy study.

The CDR3 region has the sequence CASSQGRGRDSNQPQHF. The bases are TGCGCCAGCAGCCAAGGTCGAGGTCGCGATAGCAATCAGCCCCAGCATTTT. The sequence joins TRBV4-1 to TRBJ1-5; no D segment can be confidently identified. Via the germline V gene, CDR1 is MGHRA and CDR2 YSYEKL. Inclusive of the bounding cysteine and phenylalanine, the CDR3 is 17 residues long. Only the CDR3 region is kept as DNA, spanning 51 bases read in frame from base 1. Between the V and J ends, shortened by 1 base and 0 bases respectively, the junction contains 13 bases.